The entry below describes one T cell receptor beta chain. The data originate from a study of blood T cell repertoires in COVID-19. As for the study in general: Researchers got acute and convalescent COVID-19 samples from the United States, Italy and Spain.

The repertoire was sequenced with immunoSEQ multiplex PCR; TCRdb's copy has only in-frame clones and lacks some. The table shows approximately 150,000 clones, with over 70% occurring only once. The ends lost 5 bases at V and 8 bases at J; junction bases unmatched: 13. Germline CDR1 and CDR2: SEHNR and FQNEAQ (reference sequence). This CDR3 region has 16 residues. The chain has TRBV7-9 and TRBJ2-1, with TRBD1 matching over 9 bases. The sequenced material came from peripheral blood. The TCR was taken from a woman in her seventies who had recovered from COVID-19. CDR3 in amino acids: CASSLTGGRGHYEQFF. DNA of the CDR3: TGTGCCAGCAGCCTAACAGGGGGCCGCGGACACTATGAGCAGTTCTTC.